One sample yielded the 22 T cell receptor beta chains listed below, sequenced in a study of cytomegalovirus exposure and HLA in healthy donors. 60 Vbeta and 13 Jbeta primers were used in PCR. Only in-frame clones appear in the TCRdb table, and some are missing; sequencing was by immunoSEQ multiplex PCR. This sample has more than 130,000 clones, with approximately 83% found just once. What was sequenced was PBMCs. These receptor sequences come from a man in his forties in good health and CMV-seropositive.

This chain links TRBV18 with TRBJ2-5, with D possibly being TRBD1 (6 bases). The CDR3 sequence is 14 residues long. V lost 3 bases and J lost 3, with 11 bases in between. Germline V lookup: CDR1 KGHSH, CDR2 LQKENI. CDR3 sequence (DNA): TGTGCCAGCTCACCGGCACAGGGCAAAGAGACCCAGTACTTC. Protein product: CASSPAQGKETQYF.

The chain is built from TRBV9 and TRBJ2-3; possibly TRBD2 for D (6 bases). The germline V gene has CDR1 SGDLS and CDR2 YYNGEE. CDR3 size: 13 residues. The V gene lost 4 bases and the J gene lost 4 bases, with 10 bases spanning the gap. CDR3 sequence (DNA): TGTGCCAGCAGCACAGGAGGGCCAGATACGCAGTATTTT. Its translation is CASSTGGPDTQYF.

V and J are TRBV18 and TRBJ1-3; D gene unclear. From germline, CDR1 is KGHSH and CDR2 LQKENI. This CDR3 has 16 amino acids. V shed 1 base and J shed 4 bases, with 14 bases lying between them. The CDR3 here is CASSPRDTSSGNTIYF. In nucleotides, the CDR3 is TGTGCCAGCTCACCACGTGACACTTCGAGCGGAAACACCATATATTTT.

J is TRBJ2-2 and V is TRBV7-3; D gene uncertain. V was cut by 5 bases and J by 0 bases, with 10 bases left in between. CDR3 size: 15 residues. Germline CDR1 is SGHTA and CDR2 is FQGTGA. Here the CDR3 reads CASSLMAPNTGELFF. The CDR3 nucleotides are TGTGCCAGCAGCCTCATGGCCCCGAACACCGGGGAGCTGTTTTTT.

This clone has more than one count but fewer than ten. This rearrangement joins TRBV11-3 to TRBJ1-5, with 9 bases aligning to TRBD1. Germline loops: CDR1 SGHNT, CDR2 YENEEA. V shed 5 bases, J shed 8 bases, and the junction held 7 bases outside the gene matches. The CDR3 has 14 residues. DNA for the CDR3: TGTGCCAGCAGCCGTGGGACAGGGACGGAGCCCCAGCATTTT. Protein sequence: CASSRGTGTEPQHF.

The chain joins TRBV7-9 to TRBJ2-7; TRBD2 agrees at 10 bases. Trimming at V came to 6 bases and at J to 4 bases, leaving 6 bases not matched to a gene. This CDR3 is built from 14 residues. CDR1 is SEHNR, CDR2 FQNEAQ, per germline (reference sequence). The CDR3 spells CASRSGLAEYEQYF. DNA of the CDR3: TGTGCCAGCAGGTCCGGACTAGCGGAGTACGAGCAGTACTTC. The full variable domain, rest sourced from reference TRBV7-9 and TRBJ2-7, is DTGVSQNPRHKITKRGQNVTFRCDPISEHNRLYWYRQTLGQGPEFLTYFQNEAQLEKSRLLSDRFSAERPKGSFSTLEIQRTEQGDSAMYLCASRSGLAEYEQYFGPGTRLTVT.

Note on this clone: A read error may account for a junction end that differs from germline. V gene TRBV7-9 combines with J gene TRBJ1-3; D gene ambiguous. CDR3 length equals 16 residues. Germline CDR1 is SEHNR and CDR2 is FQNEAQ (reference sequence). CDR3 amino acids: CSSSLKERTSGNTIYF. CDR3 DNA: TGTTCCAGCAGCTTAAAGGAGCGGACCTCTGGAAACACCATATATTTT. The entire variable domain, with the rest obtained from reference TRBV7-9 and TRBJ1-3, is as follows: DTGVSQNPRHKITKRGQNVTFRCDPISEHNRLYWYRQTLGQGPEFLTYFQNEAQLEKSRLLSDRFSAERPKGSFSTLEIQRTEQGDSAMYLCSSSLKERTSGNTIYFGEGSWLTVV.

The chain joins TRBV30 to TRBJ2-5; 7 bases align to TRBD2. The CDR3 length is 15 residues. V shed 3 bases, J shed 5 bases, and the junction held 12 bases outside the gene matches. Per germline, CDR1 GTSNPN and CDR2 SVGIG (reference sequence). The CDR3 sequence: CAWRGREGKKETQYF. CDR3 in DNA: TGTGCCTGGAGAGGGAGGGAAGGGAAGAAGGAGACCCAGTACTTC.

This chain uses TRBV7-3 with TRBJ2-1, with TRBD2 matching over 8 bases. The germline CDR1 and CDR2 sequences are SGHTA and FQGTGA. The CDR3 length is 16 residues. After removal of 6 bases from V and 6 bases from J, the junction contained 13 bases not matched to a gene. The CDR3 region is CASSQPGLGSANEQFF. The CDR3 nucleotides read TGTGCCAGCAGTCAACCGGGACTAGGGAGTGCCAATGAGCAGTTCTTC.

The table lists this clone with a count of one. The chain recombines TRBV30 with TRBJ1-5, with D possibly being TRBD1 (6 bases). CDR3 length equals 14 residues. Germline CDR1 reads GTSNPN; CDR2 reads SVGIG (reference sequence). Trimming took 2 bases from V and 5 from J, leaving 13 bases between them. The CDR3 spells CAWSPGGGHQPQHF. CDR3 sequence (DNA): TGTGCCTGGAGTCCTGGGGGGGGCCATCAGCCCCAGCATTTT.

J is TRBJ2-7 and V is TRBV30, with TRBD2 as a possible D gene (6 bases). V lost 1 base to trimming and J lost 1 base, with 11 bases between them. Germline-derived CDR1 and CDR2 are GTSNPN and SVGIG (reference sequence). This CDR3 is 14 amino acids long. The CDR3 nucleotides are TGTGCCTGGAGTGCGGCGGGAAGTTCCTACGAGCAGTACTTC. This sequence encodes CAWSAAGSSYEQYF.

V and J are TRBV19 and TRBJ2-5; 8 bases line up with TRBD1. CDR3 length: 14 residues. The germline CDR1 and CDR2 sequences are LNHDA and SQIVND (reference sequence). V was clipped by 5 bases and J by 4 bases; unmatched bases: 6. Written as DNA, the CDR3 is TGTGCCAGTAGTCTCAGGGGGCCTTTAGAGACCCAGTACTTC. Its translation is CASSLRGPLETQYF.

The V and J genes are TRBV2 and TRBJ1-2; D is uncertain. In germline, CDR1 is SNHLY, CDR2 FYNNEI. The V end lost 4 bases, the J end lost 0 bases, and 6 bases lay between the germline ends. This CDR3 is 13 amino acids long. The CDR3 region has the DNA TGTGCCAGCAGTGGTCGGGCTAACTATGGCTACACCTTC. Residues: CASSGRANYGYTF.

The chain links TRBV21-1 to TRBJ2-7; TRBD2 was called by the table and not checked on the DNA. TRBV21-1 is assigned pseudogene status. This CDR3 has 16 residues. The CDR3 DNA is TGTGCCAGCAGCAAAGCAGGGGAGGGATCCCGGACCGAGCAGTACTTC. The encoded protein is CASSKAGEGSRTEQYF.

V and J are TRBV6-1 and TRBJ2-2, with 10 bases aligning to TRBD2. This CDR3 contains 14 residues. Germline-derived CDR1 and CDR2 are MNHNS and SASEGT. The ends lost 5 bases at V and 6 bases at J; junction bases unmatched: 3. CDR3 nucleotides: TGTGCCAGCAGTTTAGCGGGAGGTTCCGGGGAGCTGTTTTTT. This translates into CASSLAGGSGELFF.

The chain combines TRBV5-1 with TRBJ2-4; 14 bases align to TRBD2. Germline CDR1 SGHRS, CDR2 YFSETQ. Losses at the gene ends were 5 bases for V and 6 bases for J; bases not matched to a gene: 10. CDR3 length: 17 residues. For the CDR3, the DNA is TGCGCCAGCAGAATTGGACTAGCGGGGGGCGAGGGAAACATTCAGTACTTC. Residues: CASRIGLAGGEGNIQYF.

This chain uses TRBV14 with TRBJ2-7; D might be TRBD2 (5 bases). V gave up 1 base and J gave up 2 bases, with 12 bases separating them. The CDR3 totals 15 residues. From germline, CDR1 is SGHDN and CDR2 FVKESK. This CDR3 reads CASSQVGLGAYEQYF. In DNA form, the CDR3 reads TGTGCCAGCAGCCAAGTCGGACTCGGCGCCTACGAGCAGTACTTC. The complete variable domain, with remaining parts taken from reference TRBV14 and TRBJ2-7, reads EAGVTQFPSHSVIEKGQTVTLRCDPISGHDNLYWYRRVMGKEIKFLLHFVKESKQDESGMPNNRFLAERTGGTYSTLKVQPAELEDSGVYFCASSQVGLGAYEQYFGPGTRLTVT.

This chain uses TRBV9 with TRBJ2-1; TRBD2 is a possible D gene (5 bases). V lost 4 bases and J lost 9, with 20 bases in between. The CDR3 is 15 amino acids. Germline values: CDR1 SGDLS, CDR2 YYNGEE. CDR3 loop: CASSQDMASSGEQFF. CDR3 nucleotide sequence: TGTGCCAGCAGCCAAGATATGGCTAGCTCGGGTGAGCAGTTCTTC.

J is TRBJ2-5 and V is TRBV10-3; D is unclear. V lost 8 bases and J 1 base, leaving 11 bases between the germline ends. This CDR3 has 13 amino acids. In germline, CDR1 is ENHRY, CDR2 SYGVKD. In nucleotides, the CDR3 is TGTGCCATCGGTCGACTGATCCAAGAGACCCAGTACTTC. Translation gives CAIGRLIQETQYF.

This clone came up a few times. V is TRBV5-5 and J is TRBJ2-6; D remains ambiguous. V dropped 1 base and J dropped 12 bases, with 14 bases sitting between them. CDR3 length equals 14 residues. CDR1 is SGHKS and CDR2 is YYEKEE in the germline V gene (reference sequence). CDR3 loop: CASSLSLEMGVLTF. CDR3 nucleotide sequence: TGTGCCAGCAGCTTGAGCTTGGAGATGGGCGTCCTGACTTTC. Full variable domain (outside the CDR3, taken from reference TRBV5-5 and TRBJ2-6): DAGVTQSPTHLIKTRGQQVTLRCSPISGHKSVSWYQQVLGQGPQFIFQYYEKEERGRGNFPDRFSARQFPNYSSELNVNALLLGDSALYLCASSLSLEMGVLTFGAGSRLTVL.

This chain's CDR3 is CASSLEQGQFNQPQHF. The CDR3 nucleotides read TGTGCCAGCAGCTTAGAGCAGGGACAGTTCAATCAGCCCCAGCATTTT. This rearrangement joins TRBV7-8 to TRBJ1-5; TRBD1 agrees at 7 bases. The V and J ends lost 1 base and 3 bases, in that order; junction bases with no gene match: 6. The CDR3 runs to 16 residues. Germline V lookup: CDR1 SGHVS, CDR2 FQNEAQ.

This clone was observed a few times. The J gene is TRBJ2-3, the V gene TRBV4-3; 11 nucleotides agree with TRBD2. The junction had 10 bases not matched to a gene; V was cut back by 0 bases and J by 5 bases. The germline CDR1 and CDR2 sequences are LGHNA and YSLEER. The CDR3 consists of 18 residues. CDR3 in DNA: TGCGCCAGCAGCCAAGATCGGCTTAGCGGGGGGGCCTTAGATACGCAGTATTTT. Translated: CASSQDRLSGGALDTQYF.